The next 7 T cell receptor beta chains were all read from a single sample in a study of blood T cell repertoires in COVID-19. Here immunoSEQ multiplex PCR was the method, and the copy in TCRdb shows in-frame clones only, minus some. The repertoire has more than 110,000 clones, 78% of them found once; the top ten carry approximately 6%. The sequencing sample was made of PBMCs or T cells enriched from blood (not recorded which). The source is a woman between 45 and 60 years old who had recovered from COVID-19.

This chain uses TRBV27 with TRBJ1-2; 7 positions agree with TRBD1. Losses at the gene ends were 3 bases for V and 7 bases for J; bases not matched to a gene: 8. Looked up from germline, CDR1 is MNHEY and CDR2 is SMNVEV (reference sequence). The CDR3 consists of 14 residues. CDR3 DNA: TGTGCCAGCAGTTTGAACAGGGGCAGCTCTGGCTACACCTTC. This sequence encodes CASSLNRGSSGYTF.

This chain joins TRBV6-5 and TRBJ2-6; 10 nucleotides line up with TRBD1. In germline, CDR1 is MNHEY, CDR2 SVGAGI. The CDR3 is 15 amino acids. V dropped 10 bases and J dropped 4; count of bases not matched to a gene: 7. The CDR3 loop is CATRQGAPGANVLTF. CDR3 nucleotide sequence: TGTGCCACCCGACAGGGGGCGCCCGGGGCCAACGTCCTGACTTTC.

V usage is TRBV28 and J usage is TRBJ1-5; perhaps TRBD1 as D (6 bases). The CDR3 has 17 amino acids. Germline V CDR1 and CDR2: MDHEN, SYDVKM. V dropped 1 base and J dropped 3 bases, with 16 bases sitting between them. The CDR3 coding sequence is TGTGCCAGCAGTTTATCCCAGGGGCTCGGGGACAATCAGCCCCAGCATTTT. Protein sequence: CASSLSQGLGDNQPQHF.

This clone was seen only a few times. This sequence joins TRBV19 and TRBJ2-7, with TRBD1 as a possible D gene (5 bases). Trimming stripped 7 bases from V and 1 base from J, with 14 bases between. Germline V gene lookup returns CDR1 LNHDA and CDR2 SQIVND (reference sequence). The CDR3 contains 14 residues. CDR3 bases: TGTGCCAGTATGGCCACAGGAAGGTCCTACGAGCAGTACTTC. This codes for CASMATGRSYEQYF.

The rearrangement uses TRBV19 and TRBJ1-5, with 7 bases fitting TRBD1. This CDR3 region has 15 residues. Germline V gives CDR1 LNHDA, CDR2 SQIVND (reference sequence). Germline trimming cut 5 bases from V and 4 bases from J; bases unmatched to any gene: 8. The CDR3 coding sequence is TGTGCCAGTAGTGTGATGACAGGGCCTAATCAGCCCCAGCATTTT. Translated: CASSVMTGPNQPQHF.

The V call is TRBV7-2, the J call TRBJ1-3; D is unclear. Germline V gene lookup returns CDR1 SGHTA and CDR2 FQGNSA. The CDR3 extends over 14 amino acids. With 5 bases removed from V and 0 bases from J, the gap between germline ends came to 8 bases. CDR3 coding DNA: TGTGCCAGCAGCCTCGGGGTCTCTGGAAACACCATATATTTT. This gives the protein CASSLGVSGNTIYF.

The CDR3 sequence is CASSADRWGEKLFF. The CDR3 region has the DNA TGCGCCAGCAGCGCGGACAGGTGGGGAGAAAAACTGTTTTTT. This sequence joins TRBV5-1 and TRBJ1-4; 7 bases are a match to TRBD1. CDR3 size: 14 residues. The J segment lost 8 bases and the V segment lost 4 bases, leaving 8 bases of the junction unmatched. Germline CDR1 reads SGHRS; CDR2 reads YFSETQ.